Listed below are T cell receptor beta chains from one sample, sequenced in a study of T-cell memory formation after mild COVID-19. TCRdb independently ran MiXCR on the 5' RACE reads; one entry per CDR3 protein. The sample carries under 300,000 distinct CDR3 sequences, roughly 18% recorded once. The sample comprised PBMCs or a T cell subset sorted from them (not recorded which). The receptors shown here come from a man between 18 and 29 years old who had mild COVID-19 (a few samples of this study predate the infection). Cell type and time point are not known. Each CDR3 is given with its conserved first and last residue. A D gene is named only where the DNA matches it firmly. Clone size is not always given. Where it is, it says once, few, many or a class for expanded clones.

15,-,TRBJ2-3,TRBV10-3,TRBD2,TGTGCCATCAATTCCGGGGGGGCTAGCACAGATACGCAGTATTTT,CAINSGGASTDTQYF
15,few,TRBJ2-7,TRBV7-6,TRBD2,TGTGCCAGCAGCTTAGAGGGAGGGGTCTCCTACGAGCAGTACTTC,CASSLEGGVSYEQYF
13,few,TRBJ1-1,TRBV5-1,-,TGCGCCAGCACGGACCAGATGAACACTGAAGCTTTCTTT,CASTDQMNTEAFF
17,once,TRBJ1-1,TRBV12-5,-,TGTGCTAGTGTCCTCCGAGGGGTGGGGACCCTGAACACTGAAGCTTTCTTT,CASVLRGVGTLNTEAFF
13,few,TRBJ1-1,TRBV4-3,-,TGCGCCAGCAGCGCCACAGGGAACACTGAAGCTTTCTTT,CASSATGNTEAFF
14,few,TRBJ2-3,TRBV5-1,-,TGCGCCAGCAGCTTGCACCTAGGCACAGATACGCAGTATTTT,CASSLHLGTDTQYF
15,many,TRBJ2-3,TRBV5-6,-,TGTGCCAGCAGCCTCGGGACCGCAGGCACAGATACGCAGTATTTT,CASSLGTAGTDTQYF
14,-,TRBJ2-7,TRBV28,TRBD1,TGTGCCAGCAGTTCAGGACAGGCTCCCTACGAGCAGTACTTC,CASSSGQAPYEQYF
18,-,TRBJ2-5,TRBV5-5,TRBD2,TGTGCCAGCAGCTTTCCCGAGACAGCAAGCGGGGGGCGAGAGACCCAGTACTTC,CASSFPETASGGRETQYF
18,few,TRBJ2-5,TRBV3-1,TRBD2,TGTGCCAGCAGCCAAGATAGGACTAGCGGGGGGGCTGGGGAGACCCAGTACTTC,CASSQDRTSGGAGETQYF
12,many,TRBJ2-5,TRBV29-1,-,TGCAGCGTTGTGCCAGGCCAAGAGACCCAGTACTTC,CSVVPGQETQYF
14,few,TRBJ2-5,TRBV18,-,TGTGCCAGCTCACCACCGAGCCAGAAAGAGACCCAGTACTTC,CASSPPSQKETQYF
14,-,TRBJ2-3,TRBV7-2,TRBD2,TGTGCCAGCCTAGCGGGGGATAGCACAGATACGCAGTATTTT,CASLAGDSTDTQYF
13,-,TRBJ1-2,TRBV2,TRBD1,TGTGCCACTCGGACAGGGAGGCCCTATGGCTACACCTTC,CATRTGRPYGYTF
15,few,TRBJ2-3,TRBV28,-,TGTGCCAGCAGTCTCGAGGGCGGGTTGAGAGGTACGCAGTATTTT,CASSLEGGLRGTQYF
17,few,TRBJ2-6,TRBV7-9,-,TGTGCCAGCAGCTTACTAGCGTCATTCTCTGGGGCCAACGTCCTGACTTTC,CASSLLASFSGANVLTF
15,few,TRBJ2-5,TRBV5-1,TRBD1,TGCGCCAGCAGCCCGGGGGACAGGGGCCAAGAGACCCAGTACTTC,CASSPGDRGQETQYF
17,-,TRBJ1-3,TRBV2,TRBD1,TGTGCCAGACGGGACAGGGGTCCCCTTTTCTCTGGAAACACCATATATTTT,CARRDRGPLFSGNTIYF
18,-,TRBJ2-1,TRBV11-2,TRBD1,TGTGCCAGCAGCGGCACAGGGGGCAGGATCGGGTCCTACAATGAGCAGTTCTTC,CASSGTGGRIGSYNEQFF
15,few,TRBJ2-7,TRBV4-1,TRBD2,TGCGCCAGCAGCCAGGGGCGGGGGGGATCCTACGAGCAGTACTTC,CASSQGRGGSYEQYF
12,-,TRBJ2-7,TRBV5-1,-,TGCGCCAGCAGCGAACAGGGATCCGAGCAGTACTTC,CASSEQGSEQYF
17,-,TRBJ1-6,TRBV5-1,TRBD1,TGCGCCAGCAGCTTGGCCGGGACAGGGGGCGCGGATTCACCCCTCCACTTT,CASSLAGTGGADSPLHF
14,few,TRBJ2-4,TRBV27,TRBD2,TGTGCCAGCACCCAAGGTCCAGCGGGGAACATTCAGTACTTC,CASTQGPAGNIQYF
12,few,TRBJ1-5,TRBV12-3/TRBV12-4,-,TGTGCCAGCAGTTCGGGGCGTCAGCCCCAGCATTTT,CASSSGRQPQHF